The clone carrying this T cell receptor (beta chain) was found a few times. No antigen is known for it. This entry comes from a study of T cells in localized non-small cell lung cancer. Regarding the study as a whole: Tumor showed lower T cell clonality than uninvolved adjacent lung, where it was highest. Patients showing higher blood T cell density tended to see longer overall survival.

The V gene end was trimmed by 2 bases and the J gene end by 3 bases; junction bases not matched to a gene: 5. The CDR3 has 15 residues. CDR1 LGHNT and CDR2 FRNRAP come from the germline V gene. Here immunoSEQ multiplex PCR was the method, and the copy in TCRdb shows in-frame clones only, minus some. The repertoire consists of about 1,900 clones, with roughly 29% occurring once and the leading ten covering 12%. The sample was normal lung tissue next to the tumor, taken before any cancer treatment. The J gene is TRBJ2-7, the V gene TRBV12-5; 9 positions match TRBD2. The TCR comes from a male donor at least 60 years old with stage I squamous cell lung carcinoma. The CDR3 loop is CASGLWVAGVYEQYF. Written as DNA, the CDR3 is TGTGCTAGTGGTTTGTGGGTAGCGGGAGTCTACGAGCAGTACTTC.